The rows below give T cell receptor beta chains drawn from one sample of a study of T-cell memory formation after mild COVID-19. TCRdb re-called the 5' RACE reads with MiXCR, one entry per CDR3 protein. The sample holds about 170,000 distinct CDR3 sequences; around 13% are singletons and the top ten take approximately 3.4%. Specimen: PBMCs or a T cell subset sorted from them (not recorded which). The receptors originated from a man aged 18 to 30 who had mild COVID-19 (a few samples of this study predate the infection). Cell type and time point are not known. The CDR3 runs from the conserved cysteine through the conserved F or W. D genes are given only for firm matches. Part of the rows lack a size; the others show once, few, many or a class for expanded clones.

J gene	V gene	D gene	CDR3 length	clone size	CDR3 protein	CDR3 DNA
TRBJ2-1	TRBV7-2	TRBD2	16	NA	CASSSLAGGRYNEQFF	TGTGCCAGCAGCTCACTAGCGGGGGGACGTTACAATGAGCAGTTCTTC
TRBJ1-1	TRBV6-5	NA	13	NA	CASSLTQNTEAFF	TGTGCCAGCAGTTTGACACAGAACACTGAAGCTTTCTTT
TRBJ1-6	TRBV7-2	NA	15	NA	CASSLGSGYNSPLHF	TGTGCCAGCAGCTTAGGGTCGGGGTATAATTCACCCCTCCACTTT
TRBJ1-1	TRBV12-3/TRBV12-4	NA	14	NA	CASMIRLMNTEAFF	TGTGCCAGCATGATACGGCTCATGAACACTGAAGCTTTCTTT
TRBJ1-2	TRBV27	NA	15	NA	CASSLQGSFFYGYTF	TGTGCCAGCAGTTTGCAGGGATCTTTTTTCTATGGCTACACCTTC
TRBJ2-3	TRBV6-2/TRBV6-3	NA	13	few	CASTGLNTDTQYF	TGTGCCAGCACGGGACTCAACACAGATACGCAGTATTTT
TRBJ2-5	TRBV25-1	NA	18	few	CASSPQRQLVKSQETQYF	TGTGCCAGCAGTCCGCAGCGTCAGTTGGTCAAATCCCAAGAGACCCAGTACTTC
TRBJ1-4	TRBV10-3	NA	11	NA	CAASSGEKLFF	TGTGCCGCTAGCAGCGGCGAAAAACTGTTTTTT
TRBJ2-5	TRBV5-1	TRBD1	14	NA	CASSSTGVAETQYF	TGCGCCAGCAGCTCAACAGGGGTGGCAGAGACCCAGTACTTC
TRBJ2-1	TRBV6-5	TRBD2	16	NA	CASRPISGGENNEQFF	TGTGCCAGCAGACCTATAAGCGGGGGGGAGAACAATGAGCAGTTCTTC
TRBJ2-5	TRBV7-2	TRBD1	14	NA	CASKRQGAGETQYF	TGTGCCAGCAAGAGACAGGGGGCAGGAGAGACCCAGTACTTC
TRBJ1-2	TRBV25-1	NA	13	NA	CASSEYRGDGYTF	TGTGCCAGCAGTGAATATAGGGGGGATGGCTACACCTTC
TRBJ1-3	TRBV7-8	NA	15	NA	CASTGWGAIGNTIYF	TGTGCCAGCACCGGGTGGGGGGCGATTGGAAACACCATATATTTT
TRBJ2-7	TRBV5-1	TRBD1	15	NA	CASSNGGTGVDEQYF	TGCGCCAGCAGCAACGGCGGGACAGGGGTGGACGAGCAGTACTTC
TRBJ2-4	TRBV6-5	NA	15	few	CASRQKTGRGNIQYF	TGTGCCAGCAGGCAGAAGACAGGCAGAGGCAACATTCAGTACTTC
TRBJ1-4	TRBV7-2	TRBD1	17	NA	CASSLVGTGATLEKLFF	TGTGCCAGCAGCTTAGTGGGGACAGGCGCAACCCTTGAAAAACTGTTTTTT
TRBJ2-7	TRBV15	NA	15	few	CATSRERTAGGEQYF	TGTGCCACCAGCAGAGAGCGGACTGCCGGGGGAGAGCAGTACTTC
TRBJ2-1	TRBV4-3	TRBD2	17	NA	CASSQDGRTSSYNEQFF	TGCGCCAGCAGCCAAGATGGCAGGACTAGCTCCTACAATGAGCAGTTCTTC
TRBJ2-3	TRBV7-2	NA	14	NA	CASSADGSTDTQYF	TGTGCCAGCAGCGCCGACGGAAGCACAGATACGCAGTATTTT
TRBJ1-1	TRBV5-1	NA	13	NA	CASTLLLGTEAFF	TGCGCCAGCACCCTCCTCCTGGGGACTGAAGCTTTCTTT
TRBJ2-5	TRBV5-1	NA	12	few	CASSFGAETQYF	TGCGCCAGCAGCTTTGGAGCAGAGACCCAGTACTTC
TRBJ1-2	TRBV2	NA	12	few	CASSEGPNGYTF	TGTGCCAGCAGTGAGGGGCCTAATGGCTACACCTTC
TRBJ2-2	TRBV7-2	TRBD2	16	few	CASSWWGTKNTGELFF	TGTGCCAGCAGCTGGTGGGGGACTAAGAACACCGGGGAGCTGTTTTTT
TRBJ1-6	TRBV28	TRBD1	15	NA	CASRQRGQNNSPLHF	TGTGCCAGCAGGCAGAGGGGGCAAAATAATTCACCCCTCCACTTT
TRBJ2-7	TRBV5-6	NA	13	many	CASSPGSPYEQYF	TGTGCCAGCAGCCCCGGGTCCCCCTACGAGCAGTACTTC
TRBJ2-3	TRBV10-3	NA	14	few	CAIKSRGNTDTQYF	TGTGCCATCAAGTCGCGGGGAAACACAGATACGCAGTATTTT
TRBJ2-4	TRBV7-3	NA	15	NA	CASSDPTGEVDIQYF	TGTGCCAGCTCAGACCCCACAGGGGAGGTCGACATTCAGTACTTC
TRBJ1-1	TRBV7-9	NA	14	NA	CASSLQQSNTEAFF	TGTGCCAGCAGCTTACAACAGTCGAACACTGAAGCTTTCTTT
TRBJ1-1	TRBV6-5	NA	14	few	CASSYSGGGTEAFF	TGTGCCAGCAGTTACTCGGGGGGGGGCACTGAAGCTTTCTTT
TRBJ2-1	TRBV25-1	NA	14	few	CATKLSGSYNEQFF	TGTGCCACCAAACTAAGCGGATCCTACAATGAGCAGTTCTTC
TRBJ1-2	TRBV5-1	NA	14	many	CASSLGGEGHGYTF	TGCGCCAGCAGCTTGGGGGGGGAGGGCCATGGCTACACCTTC
TRBJ2-7	TRBV25-1	NA	17	NA	CASSVLGGAGSSYEQYF	TGTGCCAGCAGTGTACTTGGGGGGGCTGGAAGCTCCTACGAGCAGTACTTC
TRBJ1-1	TRBV18	NA	13	few	CASSPIRQAVAFF	TGTGCCAGCTCACCGATCCGACAGGCTGTAGCTTTCTTT
TRBJ2-7	TRBV7-8	NA	14	many	CASSLAEVGRKQYF	TGTGCCAGCAGCTTAGCGGAAGTTGGGAGAAAGCAGTACTTC
TRBJ1-3	TRBV6-5	TRBD1	14	NA	CASSRDRAGNTIYF	TGTGCCAGCAGTCGGGACAGGGCTGGAAACACCATATATTTT
TRBJ1-5	TRBV21-1	NA	18	NA	CASSKEEQGDLSNQPQHF	TGTGCCAGCAGCAAAGAGGAGCAGGGGGATCTGAGCAATCAGCCCCAGCATTTT
TRBJ2-1	TRBV5-1	NA	14	few	CAREKGGAYNEQFF	TGCGCCAGGGAGAAAGGGGGGGCTTACAATGAGCAGTTCTTC
TRBJ1-6	TRBV3-1	NA	15	many	CASSQNEGGGSPLHF	TGTGCCAGCAGCCAAAACGAAGGAGGAGGCTCACCCCTCCACTTT
TRBJ1-4	TRBV4-3	NA	14	NA	CASSQDAGNEKLFF	TGCGCCAGCAGCCAAGATGCGGGGAATGAAAAACTGTTTTTT
TRBJ1-2	TRBV5-1	TRBD1	14	NA	CASSSEGQGYGYTF	TGCGCCAGCAGCTCCGAGGGACAGGGCTATGGCTACACCTTC
TRBJ2-7	TRBV7-7	NA	13	few	CASSYRWEGEQYF	TGTGCCAGCAGCTACCGTTGGGAAGGAGAGCAGTACTTC
TRBJ2-7	TRBV23-1	TRBD1	15	many	CASNRDRGPLSEQYF	TGCGCCAGCAACCGGGACAGGGGCCCCCTTAGCGAGCAGTACTTC
TRBJ2-2	TRBV9	NA	15	few	CASSVTGINTGELFF	TGTGCCAGCAGCGTCACAGGGATTAACACCGGGGAGCTGTTTTTT
TRBJ2-5	TRBV5-1	NA	12	many	CASSGDQETQYF	TGCGCCAGCAGCGGGGACCAAGAGACCCAGTACTTC
TRBJ1-1	TRBV6-1	NA	15	few	CASSEWGARWTEAFF	TGTGCCAGCAGTGAGTGGGGGGCGCGGTGGACTGAAGCTTTCTTT
TRBJ2-2	TRBV6-2/TRBV6-3	NA	12	few	CASGHRTGELFF	TGTGCCAGCGGACACCGGACAGGGGAGCTGTTTTTT
TRBJ2-7	TRBV7-2	NA	14	NA	CATSLVQGSYEQYF	TGTGCCACCTCCTTAGTTCAGGGTAGCTACGAGCAGTACTTC
TRBJ1-5	TRBV4-3	NA	17	few	CASSPRGEAGVNQPQHF	TGCGCCAGCAGCCCAAGAGGGGAGGCAGGAGTAAATCAGCCCCAGCATTTT
TRBJ2-2	TRBV20-1	TRBD2	15	few	CSAAPGGGYTGELFF	TGCAGTGCTGCCCCCGGGGGGGGGTACACCGGGGAGCTGTTTTTT
TRBJ2-3	TRBV24-1	TRBD1	17	NA	CATSDTGQGAASDTQYF	TGTGCCACCAGTGACACCGGACAGGGGGCGGCTTCAGATACGCAGTATTTT
TRBJ2-5	TRBV6-2/TRBV6-3	NA	12	few	CASSYFQETQYF	TGTGCCAGCAGTTACTTCCAAGAGACCCAGTACTTC
TRBJ2-5	TRBV7-2	NA	14	few	CASSLMRLQETQYF	TGTGCCAGCAGCTTAATGCGGCTCCAAGAGACCCAGTACTTC
TRBJ1-1	TRBV5-4	NA	14	NA	CASSQETASTEAFF	TGTGCCAGCAGCCAGGAGACAGCCAGCACTGAAGCTTTCTTT
TRBJ1-5	TRBV7-2	TRBD1	14	NA	CASSFGQANQPQHF	TGTGCCAGCAGCTTCGGACAGGCAAATCAGCCCCAGCATTTT
TRBJ1-5	TRBV6-6	TRBD1	16	NA	CASSRGTAYSNQPQHF	TGTGCCAGCAGTCGCGGGACAGCGTATAGCAATCAGCCCCAGCATTTT
TRBJ2-2	TRBV7-9	TRBD2	16	many	CASSPPRAGGNGELFF	TGTGCCAGCAGCCCTCCCCGGGCGGGAGGGAACGGGGAGCTGTTTTTT
TRBJ1-1	TRBV27	TRBD1	16	few	CASSRLSDRANTEAFF	TGTGCCAGCAGCCGACTCTCGGACAGGGCAAACACTGAAGCTTTCTTT
TRBJ2-2	TRBV11-1	NA	14	few	CASKYRANTGELFF	TGTGCCAGCAAGTACAGGGCGAACACCGGGGAGCTGTTTTTT
TRBJ1-1	TRBV6-6	TRBD1	14	few	CASSWDRKNTEAFF	TGTGCCAGCAGCTGGGACAGGAAGAACACTGAAGCTTTCTTT
TRBJ2-5	TRBV4-1	TRBD1	15	NA	CASSASRGRIETQYF	TGCGCCAGCAGCGCGAGCAGGGGGCGCATAGAGACCCAGTACTTC